The clone carrying this TCR beta chain was counted only a few times. Its antigen remains unknown. These data belong to a study of vaccination and CD4 T cells after COVID-19. Across the study: Convalescent patients, SARS-CoV-2 positive by nasal swab PCR, comprised 9 or 10 mild cases and one severe case. The makeup of the convalescents was six males and four females, two of them Hispanic.

Sequenced with the Oncomine TCR Beta short-read assay was DNA taken from cultured CD4+ T cells. TCRdb fed the PCR reads into MiXCR, producing one record per CDR3 protein. The sample includes 3,500 to 4,000 distinct CDR3 sequences, approximately 16% of them seen just once. Treatment: approximately nine-day PBMC culture with coronavirus spike peptide pools or control peptides (ViraFEST assay). The sequence was obtained from a human donor who had recovered from COVID-19. Source material: CD4+ T cells from blood, cultured in vitro.

Written as DNA, the CDR3 is TGTGCCTGGAGTGTAGCCCCGTGGGATGAAAAACTGTTTTTT. Amino acids: CAWSVAPWDEKLFF. The chain uses TRBV30 and TRBJ1-4; D not resolved. The ends were cut back, 0 bases at V and 6 bases at J, with 11 bases in the middle. The V gene's germline CDR1 is GTSNPN and CDR2 SVGIG (reference sequence). The CDR3 is 14 residues long.